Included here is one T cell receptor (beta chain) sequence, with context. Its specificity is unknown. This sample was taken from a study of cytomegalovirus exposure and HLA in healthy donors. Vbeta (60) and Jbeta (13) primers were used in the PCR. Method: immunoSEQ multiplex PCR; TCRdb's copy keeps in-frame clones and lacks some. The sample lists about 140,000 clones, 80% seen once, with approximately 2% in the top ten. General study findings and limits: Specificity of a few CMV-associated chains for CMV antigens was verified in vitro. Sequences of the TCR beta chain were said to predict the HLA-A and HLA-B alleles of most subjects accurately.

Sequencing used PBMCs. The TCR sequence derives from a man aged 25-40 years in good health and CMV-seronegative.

This chain's CDR3 is CASSVGIGTSDEQYF. CDR3 DNA sequence: TGTGCCAGCAGCGTGGGGATCGGGACTAGCGACGAGCAGTACTTC. The V call is TRBV9, the J call TRBJ2-7; 10 bases align to TRBD2. CDR1 is SGDLS and CDR2 is YYNGEE in the germline V gene. With V trimmed by 2 bases and J by 5 bases, 7 bases remained unmatched. This CDR3 comprises 15 residues.